The 27 T cell receptor beta chains below come from one sample, sequenced in a study of blood T cell repertoires in COVID-19. Repertoires were generated with immunoSEQ multiplex PCR, while TCRdb's copy carries only in-frame clones and drops some. This repertoire shows 220,000 or so clones, 84% found once; its top ten account for about 6.6%. The material sequenced was PBMCs or T cells enriched from blood (not recorded which). Every receptor here comes from a woman between 40 and 50 years old who had recovered from COVID-19.

The rearrangement links TRBV5-1 to TRBJ2-2; 9 nucleotides agree with TRBD1. This CDR3 has 18 residues. Unmatched junction bases numbered 16, after V lost 3 bases and J lost 7 bases. Germline V gene lookup returns CDR1 SGHRS and CDR2 YFSETQ. CDR3 coding DNA: TGCGCCAGCAGCTCCGACACCGCCGGGACAGGGAGTATCGGGGAGCTGTTTTTT. Its translation: CASSSDTAGTGSIGELFF.

V is TRBV3-1 (or the pseudogene TRBV3-2) and J is TRBJ2-4; 10 bases are a match to TRBD1. The J segment lost 6 bases and the V segment lost 4 bases, leaving 6 bases of the junction unmatched. This CDR3 is 15 amino acids long. From germline, CDR1 is LGHDT and CDR2 YNNKEL (reference sequence). The CDR3 sequence is CASSLDRGQLNIQYF. The DNA of the CDR3 is TGTGCCAGCAGCCTTGACAGGGGGCAATTAAACATTCAGTACTTC.

The genes are TRBV27 and TRBJ1-1, with D tentatively TRBD1 (5 bases). V dropped 6 bases and J dropped 2 bases, with 16 bases sitting between them. Germline V gene sequence: CDR1 MNHEY, CDR2 SMNVEV (reference sequence). The CDR3 loop spans 15 amino acids. CDR3 sequence (DNA): TGTGCCAGCAGCCCGAGACCTGACAGCAACACTGAAGCTTTCTTT. Translation gives CASSPRPDSNTEAFF.

Here the CDR3 reads CASSFHRTGGIETQYF. CDR3 DNA: TGTGCCAGCAGTTTCCACCGGACAGGGGGAATAGAGACCCAGTACTTC. The V and J genes are TRBV28 and TRBJ2-5; 10 bases match TRBD1. J lost 4 bases, V lost 3 bases, and 8 bases had no gene match. The germline CDR1 and CDR2 sequences are MDHEN and SYDVKM. The CDR3 runs 16 residues.

This rearrangement joins TRBV5-1 to TRBJ2-2; tentatively, D is TRBD2 (5 bases). The CDR3 is made up of 17 amino acids. The germline CDR1 and CDR2 sequences are SGHRS and YFSETQ. Trimming stripped 0 bases from V and 1 base from J, with 13 bases between. In DNA form, the CDR3 reads TGCGCCAGCAGCTTGGGCCGAGGCGGGCAGAACACCGGGGAGCTGTTTTTT. Translating gives CASSLGRGGQNTGELFF.

The gene calls are TRBV27 and TRBJ2-3; 7 bases line up with TRBD1. From germline, CDR1 is MNHEY and CDR2 SMNVEV (reference sequence). This CDR3 spans 16 amino acids. V lost 2 bases to trimming and J lost 2 bases; unmatched junction nucleotides: 7. This chain's CDR3 is CASSLTMTGYTDTQYF. The CDR3 nucleotides are TGTGCCAGCAGTTTAACAATGACAGGGTACACAGATACGCAGTATTTT.

This rearrangement joins TRBV6-5 to TRBJ1-4, with 8 bases matching TRBD1. This CDR3 is built from 15 residues. CDR1 is MNHEY, CDR2 SVGAGI, per germline. J gave up 0 bases and V 8 bases, and 5 bases lay outside the gene matches. The CDR3 region is CASCRDRTTNEKLFF. CDR3 DNA: TGTGCCAGCTGCCGGGACAGGACAACTAATGAAAAACTGTTTTTT.

The V call is TRBV5-1, the J call TRBJ2-3; D might be TRBD1 (6 bases). Germline V gives CDR1 SGHRS, CDR2 YFSETQ. Trimming took 2 bases from V and 5 from J, leaving 12 bases between them. The CDR3 is 14 amino acids. CDR3 in DNA: TGCGCCAGCAGCTTAGGGAAAGGGGGAGATACGCAGTATTTT. Encoded protein: CASSLGKGGDTQYF.

J is TRBJ1-1 and V is TRBV24-1; TRBD1 aligns across 11 bases. Germline V gene sequence: CDR1 KGHDR, CDR2 SFDVKD. CDR3 length: 17 amino acids. Trimming at V came to 4 bases and at J to 11 bases, leaving 17 bases not matched to a gene. CDR3 in DNA: TGTGCCACCAGTGACCATCTCACGGACAGGGGGCGCGTTATTGCTTTCTTT. It yields the protein CATSDHLTDRGRVIAFF.

J is TRBJ1-3 and V is TRBV5-5; D is perhaps TRBD1 (5 bases). The CDR3 consists of 15 residues. Trimming took 0 bases from V and 0 from J, leaving 7 bases between them. Germline V lookup: CDR1 SGHKS, CDR2 YYEKEE (reference sequence). The DNA of the CDR3 is TGTGCCAGCAGCTTGGTAGGGGCCTCTGGAAACACCATATATTTT. This codes for CASSLVGASGNTIYF.

The chain combines TRBV5-1 with TRBJ1-6, with 8 bases lining up with TRBD1. The CDR3 contains 15 residues. V lost 4 bases, J lost 8 bases, and 8 bases stayed unmatched. The germline V gene encodes CDR1 SGHRS and CDR2 YFSETQ. The CDR3 region has the DNA TGCGCCAGCAGCGAACTCACAGGGGGGGATTCACCCCTCCACTTT. Amino acids: CASSELTGGDSPLHF.

V usage is TRBV7-9 and J usage is TRBJ1-4; D may be TRBD1 (6 bases). Deletions cut 2 bases from V and 11 bases from J, with 15 bases between. Germline-derived CDR1 and CDR2 are SEHNR and FQNEAQ (reference sequence). This CDR3 is 14 amino acids long. DNA for the CDR3: TGTGCCAGCAGCTTACGACAGGCGCAGGATAAACTGTTTTTT. This codes for CASSLRQAQDKLFF.

The rearrangement joins TRBV24-1 to TRBJ2-2; 8 bases are a match to TRBD2. Trimming at V came to 5 bases and at J to 5 bases, leaving 9 bases not matched to a gene. The CDR3 totals 16 residues. In germline, CDR1 is KGHDR, CDR2 SFDVKD. Here the CDR3 reads CATSGLSGSGTGELFF. The CDR3 DNA sequence: TGTGCCACCAGTGGTTTAAGCGGGAGTGGGACCGGGGAGCTGTTTTTT.

This chain joins TRBV28 and TRBJ2-1; D unclear. This CDR3 spans 13 amino acids. Germline loops: CDR1 MDHEN, CDR2 SYDVKM. Trimming shortened V by 7 bases and J by 2 bases, and 9 bases separated the two germline ends. CDR3 DNA: TGTGCCAGCACCCGTGGCCCCTACAATGAGCAGTTCTTC. As protein: CASTRGPYNEQFF.

This rearrangement joins TRBV7-6 to TRBJ1-2; D may be TRBD1 (6 bases). V lost 5 bases to trimming and J lost 6 bases, with 19 bases between them. The CDR3 sequence is 15 residues long. The V gene's germline CDR1 is SGHVS and CDR2 FNYEAQ. CDR3 nucleotides: TGTGCCAGCAGCCCGTTGGACGGAAGGGGGAATGGCTACACCTTC. Translating gives CASSPLDGRGNGYTF. The complete variable domain, with remaining parts taken from reference TRBV7-6 and TRBJ1-2, reads GAGVSQSPRYKVTKRGQDVALRCDPISGHVSLYWYRQALGQGPEFLTYFNYEAQQDKSGLPNDRFSAERPEGSISTLTIQRTEQRDSAMYRCASSPLDGRGNGYTFGSGTRLTVV.

J is TRBJ1-1 and V is TRBV7-9, with 11 bases fitting TRBD1. Germline V gene sequence: CDR1 SEHNR, CDR2 FQNEAQ (reference sequence). The V gene end was trimmed by 5 bases and the J gene end by 11 bases; junction bases not matched to a gene: 13. The CDR3 loop spans 15 amino acids. The CDR3 protein is CASSQGQGAILEAFF. The CDR3 DNA reads TGTGCCAGCAGCCAAGGACAGGGGGCGATTTTAGAGGCTTTCTTT.

The rearrangement links TRBV7-9 to TRBJ1-5; D unclear. V lost 6 bases and J lost 6, with 12 bases in between. This CDR3 contains 13 residues. Germline loops: CDR1 SEHNR, CDR2 FQNEAQ (reference sequence). The CDR3 sequence is CASSYRESQPQHF. CDR3 nucleotide sequence: TGTGCCAGCAGTTACCGGGAGTCTCAGCCCCAGCATTTT.

The chain carries TRBV19 and TRBJ1-5, with a tentative D call TRBD1 (5 bases). The CDR3 is 15 residues long. From germline, CDR1 is LNHDA and CDR2 SQIVND (reference sequence). V dropped 7 bases and J dropped 4 bases, with 17 bases sitting between them. Here the CDR3 reads CASNAQGIINQPQHF. CDR3 bases: TGTGCCAGTAACGCTCAGGGAATAATAAATCAGCCCCAGCATTTT.

V is TRBV16 and J is TRBJ1-1; possibly TRBD1 for D (6 bases). Trimming took 0 bases from V and 4 from J, leaving 9 bases between them. This CDR3 region has 14 residues. Germline V lookup: CDR1 KGHSY, CDR2 FQNENV. CDR3 sequence: CASSQSQGTTEAFF. In nucleotides, the CDR3 is TGTGCCAGCAGCCAATCCCAGGGGACCACTGAAGCTTTCTTT. Complete variable domain (other parts from reference TRBV16 and TRBJ1-1): GEEVAQTPKHLVRGEGQKAKLYCAPIKGHSYVFWYQQVLKNEFKFLISFQNENVFDETGMPKERFSAKCLPNSPCSLEIQATKLEDSAVYFCASSQSQGTTEAFFGQGTRLTVV.

V is TRBV29-1 and J is TRBJ1-1; D not certain. Trimming left V 4 bases short and J 0 bases short, with 9 bases between. The CDR3 is 13 amino acids. Germline values: CDR1 SQVTM, CDR2 ANQGSEA. The CDR3 DNA is TGCAGCGTTGTTCAGGCGATGAACACTGAAGCTTTCTTT. It yields the protein CSVVQAMNTEAFF.

J is TRBJ2-7 and V is TRBV7-9, with 7 bases matching TRBD1. V gave up 5 bases and J gave up 2 bases; unmatched junction bases: 6. The CDR3 loop spans 14 amino acids. Germline lookup yields CDR1 SEHNR and CDR2 FQNEAQ (reference sequence). In nucleotides, the CDR3 is TGTGCCAGCAGCCGGGGACAGACCCCCTACGAGCAGTACGTC. Translation: CASSRGQTPYEQYV.

The chain uses TRBV30 and TRBJ1-1; 9 positions match TRBD1. The CDR3 is 13 residues long. After removal of 3 bases from V and 9 bases from J, the junction contained 8 bases not matched to a gene. In germline, CDR1 is GTSNPN, CDR2 SVGIG (reference sequence). CDR3 nucleotides: TGTGCCTGGAGGGGACAGGGAAGCGGGCAAGCTTTCTTT. Amino acid sequence: CAWRGQGSGQAFF.

The genes are TRBV28 and TRBJ1-1, with D perhaps matching TRBD1 (6 bases). The V end lost 4 bases, the J end lost 6 bases, and 12 bases lay between the germline ends. This CDR3 spans 13 amino acids. The germline CDR1 and CDR2 sequences are MDHEN and SYDVKM. CDR3 DNA sequence: TGTGCCAGCAGTTGGGGAGGGGGATCTGAAGCTTTCTTT. This codes for CASSWGGGSEAFF.

This clone was detected once. The rearrangement joins TRBV6-4 to TRBJ2-5; 9 nucleotides agree with TRBD2. The CDR3 is 19 residues long. The germline V gene has CDR1 MRHNA and CDR2 SNTAGT. Unmatched junction bases numbered 23, after V lost 7 bases and J lost 5 bases. The CDR3 region is CASIPCEGSGSSGMETQYF. The DNA of the CDR3 is TGTGCCAGCATTCCCTGCGAGGGTAGCGGGAGCTCCGGGATGGAGACCCAGTACTTC.

The chain combines TRBV14 with TRBJ2-7; maybe TRBD2 (6 bases). V dropped 4 bases and J dropped 2 bases, with 21 bases sitting between them. This CDR3 is 17 amino acids long. Germline values: CDR1 SGHDN, CDR2 FVKESK. CDR3: CASSPPRGAEGPYEQYF. The CDR3 nucleotides read TGTGCCAGCAGCCCACCAAGGGGAGCGGAGGGCCCCTACGAGCAGTACTTC.

J is TRBJ2-3 and V is TRBV18; 7 bases map to TRBD2. V gave up 5 bases and J gave up 4 bases; unmatched junction bases: 6. Germline CDR1 is KGHSH and CDR2 is LQKENI. This CDR3 is 14 amino acids long. The CDR3 DNA sequence: TGTGCCAGCTCAGCGCCTGGGAGGGCAGATACGCAGTATTTT. Translation gives CASSAPGRADTQYF.

The chain combines TRBV27 with TRBJ2-1, with a possible D match to TRBD2 (6 bases). Per the germline V gene, CDR1 is MNHEY and CDR2 is SMNVEV (reference sequence). This CDR3 is built from 17 residues. V was pared by 2 bases and J by 7 bases, with 21 bases between. CDR3 bases: TGTGCCAGCAGTTTAGGGAACTGGAGGGAGGTGGGGAATGAGCAGTTCTTC. It encodes CASSLGNWREVGNEQFF.